These T cell receptor beta chains were read from a single sample in a study of CD4 T cell repertoires in COVID-19. Sequencing was performed with immunoSEQ multiplex PCR; in TCRdb, only in-frame clones are kept and a portion is missing. The table lists 20,000 or so clones, roughly 87% of them singletons. Source: central memory CD4+ T cells from blood, taken before the COVID-19 pandemic. Receptors were obtained from a human donor who had COVID-19. Each CDR3 is given with its conserved first and last residue.

v_gene,CDR3aa
TRBV19,CASSSKGLAGGNEQFF
TRBV7-9,CASSFGTRVADEQFF
TRBV10-3,CAIGTDSPRNIQYF
TRBV28,CASNRLAGVYEQYF
TRBV6-1,CASSLGLAENNEQFF
TRBV5-8,CASSYGQRNTEAFF
TRBV12-5,CASGFLDRSQTSQHF
TRBV19,CASSMGQGQPGNTEAFF
TRBV5-1,CASSFRQGAGDTQYF
TRBV28,CASRGSAHEQFF
TRBV30,CAWSHFTGYGNTIYF
TRBV11-3,CASSYKQGEAFF
TRBV19,CASSLGRGGYQETQYF
TRBV19,CASSIGGSTDTQYF
TRBV30,CAWSTSFIGREDQPQHF
TRBV7-2,CASSLGMGQGYEQYF
TRBV21-1,CASSVKTGTSNTEAFF
TRBV28,CASRGGLAGLEQFF
TRBV19,CASSGREGETQYF
TRBV28,CLNYGYTF
TRBV5-4,CASSPGSGGIPYEQYF
TRBV27,CANLLRENRGRRLVNTEAFF
TRBV4-1,CASSQEFGRAYEQYF
TRBV5-1,CASSKRLAGVDEQYF
TRBV19,CASSIYSGRGANGYTF
TRBV18,CASSPRSSGGPYEQYF
TRBV10-3,CAISESTAGQYF
TRBV15,CATSRDYHTGELFF
TRBV30,CAWSEGTSGRGETQYF
TRBV6-1,CASNRGNTEAFF
TRBV6-1,CASSEVHTMGGTNEKLFF
TRBV10-3,CAISGGTLNTEAFF
TRBV5-1,CASSLPRLALPYEQYF
TRBV9,CASSVGLSNYGYTF
TRBV4-1,CASSRFGASATDTQYF
TRBV5-1,CASSLGLAAIGELFF
TRBV18,CASSPESHLGETQYF
TRBV19,CATRRTDTQYF
TRBV6-1,CASSEGGRGGQPQHF